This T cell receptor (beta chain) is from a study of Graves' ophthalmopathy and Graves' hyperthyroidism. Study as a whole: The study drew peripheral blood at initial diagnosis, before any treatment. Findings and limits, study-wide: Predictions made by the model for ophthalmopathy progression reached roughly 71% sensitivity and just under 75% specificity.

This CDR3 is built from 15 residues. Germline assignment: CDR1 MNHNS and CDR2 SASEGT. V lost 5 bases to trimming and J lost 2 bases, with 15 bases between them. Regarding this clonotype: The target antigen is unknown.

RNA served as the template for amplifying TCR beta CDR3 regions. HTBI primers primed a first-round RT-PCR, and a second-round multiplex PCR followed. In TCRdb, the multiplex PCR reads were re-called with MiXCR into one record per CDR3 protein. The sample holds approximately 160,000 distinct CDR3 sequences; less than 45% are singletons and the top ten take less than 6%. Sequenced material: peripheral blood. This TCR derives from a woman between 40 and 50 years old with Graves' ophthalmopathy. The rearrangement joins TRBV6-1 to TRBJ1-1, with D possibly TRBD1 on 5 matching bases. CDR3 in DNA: TGTGCCAGCAGTAGTTCCAGGGCGATAAACACTGAAGCTTTCTTT. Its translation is CASSSSRAINTEAFF.